The 5 T cell receptor beta chains below come from one sample, sequenced in a study of OX40 agonist ivuxolimab in advanced cancers. Here immunoSEQ multiplex PCR was the method, and the copy in TCRdb shows in-frame clones only, minus some. Among roughly 72,000 clones listed, around 94% were seen once. The sample in question was CD4+ or CD8+ T cells sorted from blood, obtained in a trial of the OX40 agonist ivuxolimab. The receptors shown here come from an adult with an advanced solid tumor such as melanoma, head and neck, liver or kidney cancer.

The chain couples TRBV6-6 to TRBJ1-1; 7 nucleotides match TRBD1. The CDR3 sequence is 13 residues long. CDR1 and CDR2 from the germline V gene are MNHNY and SVGAGI (reference sequence). V was clipped by 7 bases and J by 6 bases; unmatched bases: 8. This CDR3 is CASTTTGWSEAFF. In DNA, the CDR3 is TGTGCCAGCACCACGACAGGGTGGTCTGAAGCTTTCTTT.

The J gene is TRBJ1-2, the V gene TRBV19; 9 positions match TRBD1. V shed 4 bases and J 4 bases; nucleotides not matched to a gene: 13. In germline, CDR1 is LNHDA, CDR2 SQIVND (reference sequence). CDR3 length: 17 residues. CDR3 protein: CASSRDRVTYNSYGYTF. DNA for the CDR3: TGTGCCAGTAGTAGGGACAGGGTTACCTATAACTCCTATGGCTACACCTTC.

The table lists this clone with a count of one. The J gene is TRBJ1-4, the V gene TRBV6-5; D possibly corresponds to TRBD1 (6 bases). Trimming took off 2 bases at V and 8 bases at J, with 15 bases between the two ends. Per the germline V gene, CDR1 is MNHEY and CDR2 is SVGAGI. This CDR3 spans 15 amino acids. CDR3 sequence reads: CASSYPSEGGEKLFF. CDR3 bases: TGTGCCAGCAGTTACCCATCGGAGGGGGGGGAAAAACTGTTTTTT.

The chain is built from TRBV7-9 and TRBJ1-2, with D unresolved. Germline loops: CDR1 SEHNR, CDR2 FQNEAQ (reference sequence). CDR3 length equals 18 residues. The ends were cut back, 0 bases at V and 0 bases at J, with 17 bases in the middle. CDR3 nucleotides: TGTGCCAGCAGCTTAGCCGGCCGGGTAGAATCCTCTAACTATGGCTACACCTTC. Translating gives CASSLAGRVESSNYGYTF.

V and J are TRBV7-3 and TRBJ2-1, with D possibly being TRBD2 (5 bases). The V gene lost 8 bases and the J gene lost 2 bases, with 16 bases spanning the gap. The CDR3 consists of 15 residues. In germline, CDR1 is SGHTA, CDR2 FQGTGA. CDR3 nucleotide sequence: TGTGCCAGCTCCTTGGACTGGGCGACCTACAATGAGCAGTTCTTC. The encoded protein is CASSLDWATYNEQFF.